This T cell receptor beta chain was found in a study of vaccination and CD4 T cells after COVID-19. The wider study: Testing by nasal swab PCR showed convalescent patients to be SARS-CoV-2 positive; about 10 were mild and one was severe.

Treatment indicated: roughly 10-day PBMC culture with coronavirus spike peptide pools or control peptides (ViraFEST assay). V gave up 3 bases and J gave up 11 bases, with 9 bases separating them. This CDR3 has 12 residues. The germline V gene encodes CDR1 SGDLS and CDR2 YYNGEE. Regarding this clonotype: The antigen is undetermined.

Sequenced with the Oncomine TCR Beta short-read assay was DNA taken from cultured CD4+ T cells. TCRdb used MiXCR to reprocess the PCR reads, holding one entry per CDR3 protein. The repertoire holds approximately 12,000 distinct CDR3 sequences, with roughly three fifths as singletons. The origin of this receptor is a human donor who had recovered from COVID-19. The rearrangement uses TRBV9 and TRBJ1-6, with D possibly matching TRBD1 (5 bases). Material for sequencing was CD4+ T cells from blood, cultured in vitro. CDR3 in amino acids: CASSAGGAPLHF. The DNA for the CDR3 is TGTGCCAGCAGCGCGGGGGGAGCACCCCTCCACTTT.